The rows below give T cell receptor beta chains drawn from one sample of a study of T cells after posttransplantation cyclophosphamide. Sequencing was performed with immunoSEQ multiplex PCR; in TCRdb, only in-frame clones are kept and a portion is missing. The repertoire holds some 18,000 clones, roughly 90% seen once, with 5.5% to 7.5% in the top ten. This specimen consisted of PBMCs, obtained after allogeneic stem cell transplant with posttransplant cyclophosphamide. The receptors were sampled from a female patient in her forties or fifties who received an allogeneic stem cell transplant from a related donor, was CMV-positive, and had no GVHD. Some T cells may trace back to the graft donor. The CDR3 runs from the conserved cysteine through the conserved F or W. Each record gives: D gene, V gene, clone size, J gene, CDR3 DNA, CDR3 protein. D genes are given only for firm matches. Rows may omit the clone size; those that give it use once, few, many or a size class.

D: NA; V: TRBV19; size: NA; J: TRBJ1-1; DNA: TGTGCCAGTGAGGGGGGGACTGAAGCTTTCTTT; CDR3: CASEGGTEAFF
D: NA; V: TRBV30; size: NA; J: TRBJ1-1; DNA: TGTGCCTGGAGTGGGGGACTCGGTGGCGAAGCTTTCTTT; CDR3: CAWSGGLGGEAFF
D: NA; V: TRBV28; size: NA; J: TRBJ2-7; DNA: TGTGCCAGCACAGGGGCCCACGAGCAGTACTTC; CDR3: CASTGAHEQYF
D: NA; V: TRBV7-3; size: NA; J: TRBJ2-5; DNA: TGTGCCAGCAGCCCTGTCGAGGGGACACTAGGTGGGGAGACCCAGTACTTC; CDR3: CASSPVEGTLGGETQYF
D: TRBD2; V: TRBV13; size: NA; J: TRBJ2-1; DNA: TGTGCCAGCAGCACGAGGACTAGCGCGAATGAGCAGTTCTTC; CDR3: CASSTRTSANEQFF
D: NA; V: TRBV28; size: NA; J: TRBJ2-2; DNA: TGTGCCAGCAGTCTCCGACAGGTCCGCGGGGAGCTGTTTTTT; CDR3: CASSLRQVRGELFF
D: TRBD1; V: TRBV27; size: NA; J: TRBJ2-3; DNA: TGTGCCAGCAGTTTACGGACAGGGGCGTTCACTATTAGCACAGATACGCAGTATTTT; CDR3: CASSLRTGAFTISTDTQYF
D: NA; V: TRBV5-1; size: NA; J: TRBJ2-3; DNA: TGCGCCAGCAGCTTGGTCGCGGGGACAGATACGCAGTATTTT; CDR3: CASSLVAGTDTQYF
D: TRBD2; V: TRBV9; size: NA; J: TRBJ2-1; DNA: TGTGCCAGCAGCTCTCGACTAGCGGGAGGGCCGCGGGAGCAGTTCTTC; CDR3: CASSSRLAGGPREQFF
D: TRBD1; V: TRBV5-1; size: NA; J: TRBJ2-5; DNA: TGCGCCAGCAGCTTCGGGGGACAGGTAGAGACCCAGTACTTC; CDR3: CASSFGGQVETQYF
D: NA; V: TRBV27; size: NA; J: TRBJ2-6; DNA: TGTGCCACGCGATCGGTCTCTGGGGCCAACGTCCTGACTTTC; CDR3: CATRSVSGANVLTF
D: TRBD1; V: TRBV6-1; size: NA; J: TRBJ2-5; DNA: TGTGCCAGCAGTGAATGGGACAGGGCCATGTGGGGGCCCCAAGAGACCCAGTACTTC; CDR3: CASSEWDRAMWGPQETQYF
D: TRBD1; V: TRBV4-1; size: NA; J: TRBJ1-5; DNA: TGCGCCAGCAGCCCCAGGGGGACAGGGGGGAATCAGCCCCAGCATTTT; CDR3: CASSPRGTGGNQPQHF
D: TRBD2; V: TRBV5-4; size: NA; J: TRBJ2-2; DNA: TGTGCCAGCAGCCCGGACGGGACTAGCTCTTCGACCGGGGAGCTGTTTTTT; CDR3: CASSPDGTSSSTGELFF
D: TRBD2; V: TRBV5-1; size: NA; J: TRBJ2-7; DNA: TGCGCCAGCAGCTTGAGGACTAGCATAAACTCCTACGAGCAGTACTTC; CDR3: CASSLRTSINSYEQYF
D: TRBD1; V: TRBV9; size: NA; J: TRBJ1-2; DNA: TGTGCCAGCACCAGACAGGGGGGTAACTATGGCTACACCTTC; CDR3: CASTRQGGNYGYTF
D: TRBD1; V: TRBV28; size: NA; J: TRBJ2-7; DNA: TGTGCCAGCAGTTTAGGACAGGGGAACTACGAGCAGTACTTC; CDR3: CASSLGQGNYEQYF
D: NA; V: TRBV5-6; size: NA; J: TRBJ2-5; DNA: TGTGCCAGCAGCTTGGGAGGTCAGGGACAAGAGACCCAGTACTTC; CDR3: CASSLGGQGQETQYF
D: NA; V: TRBV7-3; size: NA; J: TRBJ2-1; DNA: TGTGCCAGCAGCGTCACTACAGGGCTTCCTTACAATGAGCAGTTCTTC; CDR3: CASSVTTGLPYNEQFF
D: NA; V: TRBV28; size: NA; J: TRBJ2-1; DNA: TGTGCCAGCAGTTTAGGACTATTCCTCGGCAATGAGCAGTTCTTC; CDR3: CASSLGLFLGNEQFF
D: NA; V: TRBV19; size: few; J: TRBJ1-1; DNA: TGTGCCAGTAGTCCAGGGGCGTTGGGGGCGTGGACTGAAGCTTTCTTT; CDR3: CASSPGALGAWTEAFF
D: NA; V: TRBV6-5; size: NA; J: TRBJ2-7; DNA: TGTGCCAGCAGTTACCTCTACGAGCAGTACTTC; CDR3: CASSYLYEQYF
D: TRBD2; V: TRBV12-5; size: NA; J: TRBJ2-7; DNA: TGTGCTGCTGGGGAGGGAAACTACGAGCAGTACTTC; CDR3: CAAGEGNYEQYF
D: TRBD2; V: TRBV27; size: NA; J: TRBJ2-7; DNA: TGTGCCAGCAGCTTAGGACTAGCGGGAATCTACGAGCAGTACTTC; CDR3: CASSLGLAGIYEQYF
D: NA; V: TRBV7-3; size: NA; J: TRBJ2-1; DNA: TGTGCCAGCAGCTTATCTCGGGACAATGAGCAGTTCTTC; CDR3: CASSLSRDNEQFF
D: TRBD2; V: TRBV9; size: NA; J: TRBJ2-5; DNA: TGTGCCAGCAGCGTAGCCTTCGGGCTAGCGGGACAAGAGACCCAGTACTTC; CDR3: CASSVAFGLAGQETQYF
D: NA; V: TRBV29-1; size: NA; J: TRBJ1-2; DNA: TGCAGCGTTGACGAGGGCTACACCTTC; CDR3: CSVDEGYTF
D: NA; V: TRBV10-1; size: NA; J: TRBJ2-2; DNA: TGCGCCAGCAGTGAGATTGCGGGCCTCACCGGGGAGCTGTTTTTT; CDR3: CASSEIAGLTGELFF
D: NA; V: TRBV29-1; size: NA; J: TRBJ2-7; DNA: TGCAGCGTTAGTGGGTTGGCGGCGGGCGAGCAGTACTTC; CDR3: CSVSGLAAGEQYF
D: NA; V: TRBV5-5; size: NA; J: TRBJ2-5; DNA: TGTGCCAGCAGCTTCGACATTCTCCCACAGGAGACCCAGTACTTC; CDR3: CASSFDILPQETQYF
D: TRBD2; V: TRBV19; size: NA; J: TRBJ2-5; DNA: TGTGCCAGTAGTATCCCGGGACTAGGTTTAGAGACCCAGTACTTC; CDR3: CASSIPGLGLETQYF
D: TRBD1; V: TRBV28; size: NA; J: TRBJ1-4; DNA: TGTGCCAGCAGTAACCGGGACAGGGGTGAAAAACTGTTTTTT; CDR3: CASSNRDRGEKLFF
D: NA; V: TRBV4-2; size: NA; J: TRBJ2-1; DNA: TGTGCCAGCAGCCCCATCGGGGGAAATGAGCAGTTCTTC; CDR3: CASSPIGGNEQFF
D: TRBD1; V: TRBV10-2; size: NA; J: TRBJ2-7; DNA: TGCGCCAGCAGTGTAAGGGACAGGGTGTTTGACGAGCAGTACTTC; CDR3: CASSVRDRVFDEQYF
D: NA; V: TRBV19; size: NA; J: TRBJ2-7; DNA: TGTGCCAGTAGCGGGACCGGGACAAAATACGAGCAGTACTTC; CDR3: CASSGTGTKYEQYF
D: NA; V: TRBV6-5; size: NA; J: TRBJ1-1; DNA: TGTGCCAGCAGATTGGCGGGGGATGCAACTGAAGCTTTCTTT; CDR3: CASRLAGDATEAFF
D: TRBD2; V: TRBV27; size: NA; J: TRBJ2-2; DNA: TGTGCCAGCAGTTTCCTTTCGATAGCGGGAGTAGAGCTGTTTTTT; CDR3: CASSFLSIAGVELFF
D: NA; V: TRBV7-9; size: NA; J: TRBJ2-5; DNA: TGTGCCAGCAGCTTACTACGGGTCCAAGAGACCCAGTACTTC; CDR3: CASSLLRVQETQYF
D: TRBD1; V: TRBV11-2; size: NA; J: TRBJ2-7; DNA: TGTGCCAGCAGCTTGCTCCGGGACAGTTTCTACGAGCAGTACTTC; CDR3: CASSLLRDSFYEQYF
D: NA; V: TRBV6-1; size: NA; J: TRBJ2-7; DNA: TGTGCCAGCAGGGCGAGGGACATACCACCCTACGAGCAGTACTTC; CDR3: CASRARDIPPYEQYF
D: TRBD1; V: TRBV7-9; size: NA; J: TRBJ2-7; DNA: TGTGCCAGTCAGGGACAGGGGATGAGGCGGGAGATGTACGAGCAGTACTTC; CDR3: CASQGQGMRREMYEQYF
D: TRBD1; V: TRBV7-9; size: NA; J: TRBJ1-4; DNA: TGTGCCAGCAGCGGGGACAGAGGATCCTTCCCTCCGAATGAAAAACTGTTTTTT; CDR3: CASSGDRGSFPPNEKLFF
D: NA; V: TRBV7-3; size: NA; J: TRBJ2-3; DNA: TGTGCCAGCAGCTTAATTCCAGCGACGAGCTCCACAGATACGCAGTATTTT; CDR3: CASSLIPATSSTDTQYF
D: NA; V: TRBV7-9; size: NA; J: TRBJ1-4; DNA: TGTGCCAGCACCTATGGATCGGGGGAACTGTTTTTT; CDR3: CASTYGSGELFF
D: NA; V: TRBV7-2; size: NA; J: TRBJ1-2; DNA: TGTGCCAGCAGCTTAGGCCCCCAGGTCTATAACTATGGCTACACCTTC; CDR3: CASSLGPQVYNYGYTF
D: NA; V: TRBV19; size: NA; J: TRBJ2-3; DNA: TGTGCCAGTAGTGTCCGGTCCAGCACAGATACGCAGTATTTT; CDR3: CASSVRSSTDTQYF
D: TRBD2; V: TRBV7-9; size: NA; J: TRBJ2-2; DNA: TGTGCCAGCAGCTTAGTGGGGACTAGGAACACCGGGGAGCTGTTTTTT; CDR3: CASSLVGTRNTGELFF